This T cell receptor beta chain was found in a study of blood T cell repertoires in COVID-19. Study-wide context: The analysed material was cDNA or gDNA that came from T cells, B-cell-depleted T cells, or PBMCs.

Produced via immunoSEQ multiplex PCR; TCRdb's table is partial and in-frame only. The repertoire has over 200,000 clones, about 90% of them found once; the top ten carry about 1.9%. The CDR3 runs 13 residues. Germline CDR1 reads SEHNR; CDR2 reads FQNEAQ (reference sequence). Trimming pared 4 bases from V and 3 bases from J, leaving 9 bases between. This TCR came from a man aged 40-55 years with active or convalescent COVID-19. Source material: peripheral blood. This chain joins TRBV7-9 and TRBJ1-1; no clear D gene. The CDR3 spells CASSSRRDTEAFF. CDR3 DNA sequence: TGTGCCAGCAGCTCACGGAGGGACACTGAAGCTTTCTTT.